These 16 T cell receptor beta chains came from one sample sequenced in a study of beta chain features in type 1 diabetes. Reverse transcribing all isolated RNA meant expressed TCRB transcripts were sequenced. Sequencing used immunoSEQ multiplex PCR; TCRdb keeps in-frame clones, though not all of them. The data contain 150,000 or so clones, around a tenth of them singletons. Sequencing used central memory CD4+ T cells from blood. All receptors come from a man aged 18 to 29 in good health.

This clone was detected only a few times. This sequence joins TRBV7-2 and TRBJ2-3, with TRBD1 identical over 7 bases. CDR3 length: 15 amino acids. After removal of 5 bases from V and 4 bases from J, the junction contained 9 bases not matched to a gene. Germline CDR1 reads SGHTA; CDR2 reads FQGNSA. CDR3 region: CASSLTTGIADTQYF. DNA of the CDR3: TGTGCCAGCAGCCTGACGACAGGGATCGCAGATACGCAGTATTTT. Supplemented by reference TRBV7-2 and TRBJ2-3, the full variable domain reads GAGVSQSPSNKVTEKGKDVELRCDPISGHTALYWYRQSLGQGLEFLIYFQGNSAPDKSGLPSDRFSAERTGGSVSTLTIQRTQQEDSAVYLCASSLTTGIADTQYFGPGTRLTVL.

This clone was counted between two and nine times. The J gene is TRBJ2-7, the V gene TRBV30, with a possible D match to TRBD1 (5 bases). Trimming cost V 2 bases and J 2 bases, with 22 bases left between them. CDR1 and CDR2 (germline): GTSNPN, SVGIG (reference sequence). This CDR3 contains 17 residues. This CDR3 reads CAWSSSADKGHTYEQYF. In nucleotides, the CDR3 is TGTGCCTGGAGTAGTTCTGCGGACAAAGGACATACCTACGAGCAGTACTTC.

The chain links TRBV7-2 to TRBJ1-5, with D perhaps matching TRBD1 (6 bases). Trimming left V 1 base short and J 4 bases short, with 11 bases between. The CDR3 runs to 15 residues. CDR1 is SGHTA, CDR2 FQGNSA, per germline. The CDR3 sequence: CASSLGWGLNQPQHF. The CDR3 DNA reads as TGTGCCAGCAGCTTAGGTTGGGGGCTAAATCAGCCCCAGCATTTT. Together with reference TRBV7-2 and TRBJ1-5, the CDR3 gives the full variable domain: GAGVSQSPSNKVTEKGKDVELRCDPISGHTALYWYRQSLGQGLEFLIYFQGNSAPDKSGLPSDRFSAERTGGSVSTLTIQRTQQEDSAVYLCASSLGWGLNQPQHFGDGTRLSIL.

The chain uses TRBV23-1 and TRBJ1-3; D perhaps matches TRBD1 (6 bases). TRBV23-1 is given ORF status, its function remaining uncertain. The CDR3 covers 16 residues. V dropped 5 bases and J dropped 1 base, with 15 bases sitting between them. CDR3 amino acids: CASSTDTGSSGNTIYF. The DNA for the CDR3 is TGCGCCAGCAGTACCGACACAGGGTCGTCTGGAAACACCATATATTTT.

This clone was seen only a few times. The genes are TRBV7-2 and TRBJ2-1, with 10 bases identical to TRBD2. The germline V gene encodes CDR1 SGHTA and CDR2 FQGNSA. The CDR3 runs 16 residues. After removal of 6 bases from V and 1 base from J, the junction contained 6 bases not matched to a gene. The CDR3 region has the DNA TGTGCCAGCAGTATACTAGCGGGGCTATCCTACAATGAGCAGTTCTTC. This encodes CASSILAGLSYNEQFF.

This chain uses TRBV5-1 with TRBJ1-6; 9 bases fit TRBD1. Germline-derived CDR1 and CDR2 are SGHRS and YFSETQ. With 1 base clipped from V and 5 bases from J, the junction kept 4 bases outside the gene matches. This CDR3 has 16 residues. The CDR3 spells CASSLSGQGNNSPLHF. The CDR3 DNA reads as TGCGCCAGCAGCTTGTCGGGACAGGGTAATAATTCACCCCTCCACTTT.

This clone showed up just a few times. The rearrangement links TRBV7-3 to TRBJ2-2; 8 bases are shared with TRBD1. CDR3 size: 16 residues. The germline V gene has CDR1 SGHTA and CDR2 FQGTGA. The V segment lost 3 bases and the J segment 2 bases; nucleotides outside the gene matches: 5. For the CDR3, the DNA is TGTGCCAGCAGCTTCCCCGGACAGGGAAACACCGGGGAGCTGTTTTTT. Its protein is CASSFPGQGNTGELFF. Drawing the rest from reference TRBV7-3 and TRBJ2-2, the complete variable domain is GAGVSQTPSNKVTEKGKYVELRCDPISGHTALYWYRQSLGQGPEFLIYFQGTGAADDSGLPNDRFFAVRPEGSVSTLKIQRTERGDSAVYLCASSFPGQGNTGELFFGEGSRLTVL.

The DNA for the CDR3 is TGTGCCACCAGCAGACCCGGGGGGGGCGGCGGGGAGCTGTTTTTT. Protein product: CATSRPGGGGGELFF. This chain connects TRBV15 to TRBJ2-2; 8 bases line up with TRBD2. Germline CDR1 is LNHNV and CDR2 is YYDKDF (reference sequence). The CDR3 runs 15 residues. Trimming at V came to 2 bases and at J to 7 bases, leaving 6 bases not matched to a gene.

The sample holds a few counts of this clone. The rearrangement joins TRBV19 to TRBJ2-3; D is perhaps TRBD2 (5 bases). CDR3 length: 14 amino acids. The V gene lost 8 bases and the J gene lost 1 base, with 13 bases spanning the gap. Germline CDR1 reads LNHDA; CDR2 reads SQIVND (reference sequence). This CDR3 reads CASSGVSGTDTQYF. CDR3 DNA sequence: TGTGCCAGTTCCGGGGTCTCGGGCACAGATACGCAGTATTTT. The entire variable domain, with the rest obtained from reference TRBV19 and TRBJ2-3, is as follows: DGGITQSPKYLFRKEGQNVTLSCEQNLNHDAMYWYRQDPGQGLRLIYYSQIVNDFQKGDIAEGYSVSREKKESFPLTVTSAQKNPTAFYLCASSGVSGTDTQYFGPGTRLTVL.

This clone was observed a handful of times. The V and J genes are TRBV7-2 and TRBJ1-3; D is perhaps TRBD1 (5 bases). Germline V lookup: CDR1 SGHTA, CDR2 FQGNSA. The length of the CDR3 is 18 residues. The V end lost 1 base, the J end lost 0 bases, and 16 bases lay between the germline ends. CDR3 amino acids: CASSLVGGGQSSGNTIYF. For the CDR3, the DNA is TGTGCCAGCAGCTTAGTTGGGGGGGGTCAGAGCTCTGGAAACACCATATATTTT.

The chain recombines TRBV10-3 with TRBJ2-2, with D tentatively TRBD2 (6 bases). V was cut by 10 bases and J by 0 bases, with 15 bases left in between. The CDR3 is made up of 15 amino acids. CDR1 is ENHRY, CDR2 SYGVKD, per germline. The CDR3 spells CATESGETNTGELFF. CDR3 DNA: TGTGCCACAGAATCGGGGGAAACGAACACCGGGGAGCTGTTTTTT.

The chain employs TRBV28 and TRBJ1-2; TRBD1 is a possible D gene (6 bases). The CDR3 is 13 amino acids. CDR1 and CDR2 from the germline V gene are MDHEN and SYDVKM. Trimming stripped 3 bases from V and 8 bases from J, with 13 bases between. The CDR3 reads CASSLLRGGGYTF. Written as DNA, the CDR3 is TGTGCCAGCAGTTTGCTCAGGGGTGGAGGCTACACCTTC.

This clone was picked up a small number of times. The genes are TRBV2 and TRBJ1-6; possibly TRBD1 for D (6 bases). Trimming left V 6 bases short and J 10 bases short, with 10 bases between. CDR3 length: 12 residues. Germline V gene lookup returns CDR1 SNHLY and CDR2 FYNNEI. The CDR3 is CASRPGESPLHF. CDR3 DNA sequence: TGTGCCAGCAGGCCAGGGGAGTCACCCCTCCACTTT. The full variable domain, rest sourced from reference TRBV2 and TRBJ1-6, is EPEVTQTPSHQVTQMGQEVILRCVPISNHLYFYWYRQILGQKVEFLVSFYNNEISEKSEIFDDQFSVERPDGSNFTLKIRSTKLEDSAMYFCASRPGESPLHFGNGTRLTVT.

This clone was observed a few times. CDR3 bases: TGTGCCAGTAGGTCCATCCGGGACAACAAATACAATGAGCAGTTCTTC. This translates into CASRSIRDNKYNEQFF. V gene TRBV19 combines with J gene TRBJ2-1, with D tentatively TRBD1 (6 bases). The V end was cut by 6 bases, the J end by 4 bases, with 19 bases between. There are 16 residues in the CDR3. Germline loops: CDR1 LNHDA, CDR2 SQIVND (reference sequence).

The rearrangement uses TRBV7-2 and TRBJ2-1; possible D gene TRBD1, 5 bases. V was pared by 1 base and J by 4 bases, with 11 bases between. The CDR3 loop spans 15 amino acids. CDR1 SGHTA and CDR2 FQGNSA come from the germline V gene. CDR3 in amino acids: CASSLVQGRYNEQFF. For the CDR3, the DNA is TGTGCCAGCAGCTTAGTGCAGGGAAGATACAATGAGCAGTTCTTC.

This clone turned up a few times. V gene TRBV5-1 combines with J gene TRBJ2-2; 11 bases align to TRBD1. The CDR3 extends over 16 amino acids. With V trimmed by 2 bases and J by 3 bases, 3 bases remained unmatched. Germline loops: CDR1 SGHRS, CDR2 YFSETQ. CDR3 bases: TGCGCCAGCAGCTTAGGGGACAGGGGGTACACCGGGGAGCTGTTTTTT. Amino acids: CASSLGDRGYTGELFF.